This T cell receptor (beta chain) was recorded in a study of T cell repertoires in cytomegalovirus infection. The CDR3 runs to 15 residues. With 3 bases clipped from V and 3 bases from J, the junction kept 6 bases outside the gene matches. The V gene's germline CDR1 is ENHRY and CDR2 SYGVKD. This clonotype came up many times. TCRdb re-called the reads with MiXCR, one entry per CDR3 protein. The table includes about 360,000 distinct CDR3 sequences, approximately 18% detected once. This clonotype originated in a human donor in good health (CMV status not recorded). Some clones in this sample may be carry-over from other donors' samples. The J gene is TRBJ1-1, the V gene TRBV10-3; TRBD1 matches 8 bases. The sample was PBMCs. The CDR3 nucleotides are TGTGCCATCAGTGACTTGGACAGGGTGGACACTGAAGCTTTCTTT. This gives the protein CAISDLDRVDTEAFF.